A single sample gave rise to the 28 T cell receptor beta chains below, sequenced in a study of T cell responses to AZD1222 COVID-19 vaccine. The protocol was immunoSEQ multiplex PCR, while the TCRdb copy is restricted to in-frame clones and leaves out a portion. The profile shows around 130,000 clones, roughly 93% of them singletons. The sample in question was peripheral blood, obtained on day 0 of AZD1222 vaccination. Receptor source: an adult in good health.

The gene calls are TRBV11-2 and TRBJ1-1; 7 bases map to TRBD1. CDR3 length equals 13 residues. V lost 6 bases to trimming and J lost 4 bases; unmatched junction nucleotides: 5. CDR1 is SGHAT and CDR2 is FQNNGV in the germline V gene. The CDR3 loop reads CASRKGGGTEAFF. The CDR3 region has the DNA TGTGCCAGCAGGAAAGGGGGCGGCACTGAAGCTTTCTTT.

This chain joins TRBV5-8 and TRBJ1-5; D ambiguous. Deletions cut 6 bases from V and 4 bases from J, with 11 bases between. Germline CDR1 reads SGHTS; CDR2 reads YDEGEE. CDR3 size: 13 residues. The CDR3 protein is CASTLGMNQPQHF. The CDR3 DNA is TGTGCCAGCACCCTAGGGATGAATCAGCCCCAGCATTTT.

A remark on this clone: The DNA is left out, because the CDR3 cannot be placed on it with certainty; the CDR3 is given as TCRdb lists it. The chain joins TRBV7-2 to TRBJ1-6. The CDR3 numbers 15 amino acids, ends counted. Per germline, CDR1 SGHTA and CDR2 FQGNSA. This CDR3 is CACSAGSSYNSPLHF.

The chain employs TRBV28 and TRBJ2-7, with D possibly TRBD2 on 6 matching bases. Looked up from germline, CDR1 is MDHEN and CDR2 is SYDVKM. Trimming shortened V by 5 bases and J by 4 bases, and 18 bases separated the two germline ends. This CDR3 region has 15 residues. The CDR3 DNA reads TGTGCCAGCAGTCCCGAAAGGGAGGCTAATTACGAGCAGTACTTC. Translated: CASSPEREANYEQYF. Full variable domain (outside the CDR3, taken from reference TRBV28 and TRBJ2-7): DVKVTQSSRYLVKRTGEKVFLECVQDMDHENMFWYRQDPGLGLRLIYFSYDVKMKEKGDIPEGYSVSREKKERFSLILESASTNQTSMYLCASSPEREANYEQYFGPGTRLTVT.

CDR3 sequence (DNA): TGTGCCAGCAGCTCTGTTGCTTTGTGGGATTCCGGGCAGTACTTC. This sequence encodes CASSSVALWDSGQYF. This chain connects TRBV28 to TRBJ2-7; D gene uncertain. The germline V gene has CDR1 MDHEN and CDR2 SYDVKM. The CDR3 loop spans 15 amino acids. Trimming took 6 bases from V and 9 from J, leaving 24 bases between them.

The rearrangement uses TRBV11-2 and TRBJ2-5; D tentatively fits TRBD1 or TRBD2 (6 bases each). The CDR3 is 15 residues long. The V end was cut by 5 bases, the J end by 9 bases, with 22 bases between. Germline V gene data show CDR1 as SGHAT and CDR2 as FQNNGV. CDR3 loop: CASSTWGADAPAQYF. CDR3 in DNA: TGTGCCAGCAGCACGTGGGGGGCGGACGCCCCAGCCCAGTACTTC.

V and J are TRBV4-1 and TRBJ1-5; D is unresolved. The germline V gene has CDR1 MGHRA and CDR2 YSYEKL. This CDR3 is 15 amino acids long. Trimming took 1 base from V and 0 from J, leaving 7 bases between them. Written as DNA, the CDR3 is TGCGCCAGCAGCCAAGGGCCCAGTAGCAATCAGCCCCAGCATTTT. Its protein product is CASSQGPSSNQPQHF.

This chain links TRBV28 with TRBJ1-2; D is unclear. CDR1 and CDR2 (germline): MDHEN, SYDVKM. CDR3 length: 11 residues. V was clipped by 6 bases and J by 8 bases, with 10 bases between them. The CDR3 reads CASSWTEGYTF. CDR3 DNA: TGTGCCAGCAGCTGGACGGAGGGCTACACCTTC.

The V and J genes are TRBV6-6 and TRBJ1-4; perhaps TRBD1 as D (5 bases). Germline assignment: CDR1 MNHNY and CDR2 SVGAGI (reference sequence). The V and J ends lost 3 bases and 5 bases respectively, with 10 bases between them. The CDR3 spans 14 residues. CDR3 bases: TGTGCCAGCAGTTATGGGCAGGGAAATGAAAAACTGTTTTTT. Amino acids: CASSYGQGNEKLFF.

The CDR3 nucleotides read TGCGCCAGCAGCCAAGTTGACATGGGACTCCTGGGGAACAATGAGCAGTTCTTC. Residues: CASSQVDMGLLGNNEQFF. The V and J genes are TRBV4-1 and TRBJ2-1, with a tentative D call TRBD2 (6 bases). Germline values: CDR1 MGHRA, CDR2 YSYEKL. The ends were cut back, 1 base at V and 5 bases at J, with 21 bases in the middle. The CDR3 length is 18 residues.

The rearrangement joins TRBV28 to TRBJ2-2; TRBD1 matches at 7 bases. Germline CDR1 is MDHEN and CDR2 is SYDVKM. The CDR3 sequence is 15 residues long. V shed 4 bases and J 4 bases; nucleotides not matched to a gene: 6. This chain's CDR3 is CASSYRTGITGELFF. For the CDR3, the DNA is TGTGCCAGCAGTTACCGGACAGGTATCACCGGGGAGCTGTTTTTT.

The chain links TRBV7-9 to TRBJ2-1, with 9 bases matching TRBD2. V lost 7 bases, J lost 4 bases, and 5 bases stayed unmatched. This CDR3 is 14 amino acids long. Germline V gives CDR1 SEHNR, CDR2 FQNEAQ (reference sequence). CDR3 protein: CASIGTSRYNEQFF. In DNA, the CDR3 is TGTGCCAGCATCGGGACTAGCAGATACAATGAGCAGTTCTTC.

This chain links TRBV27 with TRBJ2-1; the D is unclear. CDR3 length equals 19 residues. Germline values: CDR1 MNHEY, CDR2 SMNVEV (reference sequence). V lost 5 bases and J lost 4, with 27 bases in between. CDR3 residues: CASSQGVRARLRVYNEQFF. The DNA of the CDR3 is TGTGCCAGCAGTCAAGGCGTACGGGCGAGGTTACGTGTATACAATGAGCAGTTCTTC.

DNA for the CDR3: TGTGCCAGCAGCTGGACGGGGACCTCTGGAAACACCATATATTTT. Protein sequence: CASSWTGTSGNTIYF. V usage is TRBV7-2 and J usage is TRBJ1-3, with D perhaps matching TRBD1 (5 bases). The CDR3 has 15 amino acids. Trimming took 4 bases from V and 0 from J, leaving 10 bases between them. Germline CDR1 reads SGHTA; CDR2 reads FQGNSA.

The rearrangement joins TRBV7-9 to TRBJ2-1, with 10 positions matching TRBD2. The CDR3 extends over 17 amino acids. Trimming cost V 5 bases and J 0 bases; bases outside gene matches: 7. Germline CDR1 reads SEHNR; CDR2 reads FQNEAQ (reference sequence). This chain's CDR3 is CASSLGLAVFSYNEQFF. As DNA, the CDR3 is TGTGCCAGCAGCCTCGGACTAGCGGTCTTCTCCTACAATGAGCAGTTCTTC.

The genes are TRBV29-1 and TRBJ2-5; TRBD2 matches at 11 bases. The germline CDR1 and CDR2 sequences are SQVTM and ANQGSEA. This CDR3 spans 15 amino acids. Unmatched junction bases numbered 1, after V lost 0 bases and J lost 1 base. This CDR3 reads CSVEDGLAGQETQYF. CDR3 DNA sequence: TGCAGCGTTGAAGACGGACTAGCGGGCCAAGAGACCCAGTACTTC.

This chain joins TRBV28 and TRBJ1-2; 9 positions agree with TRBD1. Germline-derived CDR1 and CDR2 are MDHEN and SYDVKM. The CDR3 is 14 residues long. V lost 7 bases to trimming and J lost 3 bases; unmatched junction nucleotides: 6. The CDR3 sequence: CASTQGAVDYGYTF. The CDR3 DNA is TGTGCCAGCACACAGGGGGCAGTCGACTATGGCTACACCTTC.

The J gene is TRBJ1-2, the V gene TRBV7-2; D remains ambiguous. V shed 2 bases and J shed 8 bases, with 9 bases lying between them. Germline V gene sequence: CDR1 SGHTA, CDR2 FQGNSA. The CDR3 spans 12 residues. CDR3 amino acids: CASSLSPGGYTF. CDR3 nucleotides: TGTGCCAGCAGCTTAAGTCCGGGGGGCTACACCTTC.

Details on this clone: This sample also contains other DNA sequences that code for the same CDR3. The V gene is TRBV19, the J gene TRBJ2-7; 11 bases agree with TRBD1. The CDR3 length is 15 residues. The junction had 5 bases not matched to a gene; V was cut back by 6 bases and J by 1 base. CDR1 is LNHDA and CDR2 is SQIVND in the germline V gene (reference sequence). The CDR3 nucleotides read TGTGCCAGTAGCACTGGGACAGGGGGGTCCTACGAGCAGTACTTC. Translated, it gives CASSTGTGGSYEQYF.

This chain links TRBV6-6 with TRBJ1-6; 9 bases agree with TRBD1. The ends lost 2 bases at V and 7 bases at J; junction bases unmatched: 3. This CDR3 has 15 residues. Germline CDR1 and CDR2: MNHNY and SVGAGI (reference sequence). In DNA, the CDR3 is TGTGCCAGCAGTTACAGGGACAGGGTGAATTCACCCCTCCACTTT. It encodes CASSYRDRVNSPLHF.

This chain uses TRBV10-2 with TRBJ1-5; D uncertain. The CDR3 sequence is 13 residues long. Germline lookup yields CDR1 WSHSY and CDR2 SAAADI. V shed 0 bases and J shed 4 bases, with 4 bases lying between them. The CDR3 loop reads CASSESWNQPQHF. The CDR3 DNA reads TGCGCCAGCAGTGAGTCGTGGAATCAGCCCCAGCATTTT.

The chain couples TRBV6-2 or TRBV6-3 to TRBJ1-1; no clear D gene. Germline V gene lookup returns CDR1 MNHEY and CDR2 SVGEGT. Trimming removed 5 bases at V and 5 bases at J, with 15 bases between. This CDR3 has 14 amino acids. The CDR3 DNA sequence: TGTGCCAGCAGTGCCGCACCGAGGTGGACTGAAGCTTTCTTT. It is translated as CASSAAPRWTEAFF.

The chain joins TRBV3-1 (or the pseudogene TRBV3-2) to TRBJ2-1; 8 bases agree with TRBD2. Germline-derived CDR1 and CDR2 are LGHDT and YNNKEL (reference sequence). The J segment lost 3 bases and the V segment lost 4 bases, leaving 8 bases of the junction unmatched. CDR3 length equals 16 residues. As DNA, the CDR3 is TGTGCCAGCAGCCCGCGGGGACTAGTGAACTACAATGAGCAGTTCTTC. Translating gives CASSPRGLVNYNEQFF.

The V gene is TRBV28, the J gene TRBJ1-6; D not resolved. This CDR3 has 13 residues. Germline V gives CDR1 MDHEN, CDR2 SYDVKM. The V end lost 8 bases, the J end lost 12 bases, and 17 bases lay between the germline ends. As DNA, the CDR3 is TGTGCCAGCTTAGAGGACCCTTGGGGACCCCTCCACTTT. Protein sequence: CASLEDPWGPLHF.

The chain has TRBV5-1 and TRBJ1-5, with D tentatively TRBD1 (6 bases). The CDR3 spans 13 residues. Trimming left V 4 bases short and J 5 bases short, with 10 bases between. Germline lookup yields CDR1 SGHRS and CDR2 YFSETQ. CDR3 DNA sequence: TGCGCCAGCAGCACAGGGTACGATCAGCCCCAGCATTTT. Translated: CASSTGYDQPQHF.

The V and J genes are TRBV29-1 and TRBJ1-1; the D is unclear. The CDR3 covers 11 residues. Trimming cost V 4 bases and J 11 bases, with 14 bases left between them. Germline CDR1 is SQVTM and CDR2 is ANQGSEA. In DNA, the CDR3 is TGCAGCGTTGTTTCGCCCTCCGCCGCTTTCTTT. Protein: CSVVSPSAAFF.

V usage is TRBV4-1 and J usage is TRBJ2-7; D uncertain. The CDR3 covers 14 residues. Trimming stripped 1 base from V and 3 bases from J, with 10 bases between. Germline values: CDR1 MGHRA, CDR2 YSYEKL. CDR3 coding DNA: TGCGCCAGCAGCCAAGGTCTGCCTTACTACGAGCAGTACTTC. Translation: CASSQGLPYYEQYF.

CDR3 region: CASSLDRTDSPLHF. The DNA of the CDR3 is TGCGCCAGCAGCTTGGACAGGACTGATTCACCCCTCCACTTT. The J gene is TRBJ1-6, the V gene TRBV5-1; D possibly corresponds to TRBD1 (5 bases). The CDR3 extends over 14 amino acids. V was trimmed by 0 bases and J by 8 bases, leaving 9 bases between them. Germline V gene sequence: CDR1 SGHRS, CDR2 YFSETQ.